This T cell receptor beta chain emerged from a study of T-cell memory formation after mild COVID-19. CDR1 is SQVTM and CDR2 is ANQGSEA in the germline V gene. The length of the CDR3 is 15 residues. Trimming left V 2 bases short and J 0 bases short, with 13 bases between. TCRdb used MiXCR to reprocess the 5' RACE reads, holding one entry per CDR3 protein. Of a few hundred thousand distinct CDR3 sequences in the sample, approximately 15% were seen once. This clonotype was detected only a few times. This rearrangement joins TRBV29-1 to TRBJ1-2; no firm D call. The sequence was collected from a man in his late teens or twenties who had mild COVID-19 (a few samples of this study predate the infection). Cell type and time point are not known. The sample comprised PBMCs or a T cell subset sorted from them (not recorded which). The CDR3 DNA reads as TGCAGCGTTGAAAATGTTCGTTTTCCTAACTATGGCTACACCTTC. Its protein is CSVENVRFPNYGYTF.